The 5 T cell receptor beta chains reported below all come from one sample, sequenced in a study of T cell changes during pregnancy in multiple sclerosis. Clones were read by immunoSEQ multiplex PCR, and TCRdb kept only the in-frame ones, dropping some. The top ten hold roughly 0.61% of the sample, which has about 22,000 clones, about 89% seen once. The input for sequencing was CD4+ T cells from peripheral blood mononuclear cells, taken in the third trimester of pregnancy. The receptors derive from a female donor in good health, enrolled as a control in a pregnancy study.

The chain is built from TRBV7-6 and TRBJ2-2; 8 bases map to TRBD2. V lost 3 bases to trimming and J lost 3 bases; unmatched junction nucleotides: 9. Germline-derived CDR1 and CDR2 are SGHVS and FNYEAQ. This CDR3 spans 17 amino acids. CDR3 sequence (DNA): TGTGCCAGCAGCTTCAAGTTGGGACTAGTCGACACCGGGGAGCTGTTTTTT. Its protein product is CASSFKLGLVDTGELFF.

The V and J genes are TRBV5-1 and TRBJ2-3; D remains unclear. Germline-derived CDR1 and CDR2 are SGHRS and YFSETQ. With 0 bases removed from V and 7 bases from J, the gap between germline ends came to 12 bases. The CDR3 sequence is 14 residues long. CDR3 region: CASSLDEAPYTQYF. The CDR3 bases are TGCGCCAGCAGCTTGGACGAGGCTCCCTATACGCAGTATTTT.

The J gene is TRBJ2-4, the V gene TRBV18; no definite D call. The germline gives CDR1 KGHSH, CDR2 LQKENI. The CDR3 runs 13 residues. V lost 3 bases to trimming and J lost 5 bases, with 8 bases between them. This CDR3 is CASSPRRENIQYF. CDR3 in DNA: TGTGCCAGCTCACCGAGGAGAGAAAACATTCAGTACTTC. Full variable domain (remainder filled in from reference TRBV18 and TRBJ2-4): NAGVMQNPRHLVRRRGQEARLRCSPMKGHSHVYWYRQLPEEGLKFMVYLQKENIIDESGMPKERFSAEFPKEGPSILRIQQVVRGDSAAYFCASSPRRENIQYFGAGTRLSVL.

The chain employs TRBV4-2 and TRBJ1-3; 7 positions match TRBD1. Germline assignment: CDR1 LGHNA and CDR2 YNFKEQ. Losses at the gene ends were 1 base for V and 2 bases for J; bases not matched to a gene: 5. This CDR3 spans 16 amino acids. The CDR3, as DNA: TGTGCCAGCAGCCAAGTAGGCCAGGGGGCTGGAAACACCATATATTTT. Its translation: CASSQVGQGAGNTIYF.

The chain employs TRBV29-1 and TRBJ2-2; tentative D call: TRBD1 (6 bases). The CDR3 covers 13 residues. The germline gives CDR1 SQVTM, CDR2 ANQGSEA. V was clipped by 7 bases and J by 2 bases, with 11 bases between them. CDR3 amino acids: CSAGTSNTGELFF. In DNA, the CDR3 is TGCAGCGCTGGGACATCTAACACCGGGGAGCTGTTTTTT.